This record covers a single T cell receptor beta chain. Germline V gene lookup returns CDR1 SEHNR and CDR2 FQNEAQ (reference sequence). This CDR3 comprises 14 residues. Trimming took off 1 base at V and 3 bases at J, with 9 bases between the two ends. The entry originates in a study of PD-L1 blockade in urothelial cancer. Profiled with immunoSEQ multiplex PCR; TCRdb holds only in-frame clones, not every one. The sample has tens of thousands of clones; roughly 87% are singletons. This TCR derives from a man aged 55 to 69 with urothelial cancer. The chain employs TRBV7-9 and TRBJ2-5; D may be TRBD2 (5 bases). The sample was PBMCs, taken around atezolizumab (anti-PD-L1) treatment. The DNA of the CDR3 is TGTGCCAGCAGCTTAGGGCCCGGGGAAGAGACCCAGTACTTC. It translates to CASSLGPGEETQYF.